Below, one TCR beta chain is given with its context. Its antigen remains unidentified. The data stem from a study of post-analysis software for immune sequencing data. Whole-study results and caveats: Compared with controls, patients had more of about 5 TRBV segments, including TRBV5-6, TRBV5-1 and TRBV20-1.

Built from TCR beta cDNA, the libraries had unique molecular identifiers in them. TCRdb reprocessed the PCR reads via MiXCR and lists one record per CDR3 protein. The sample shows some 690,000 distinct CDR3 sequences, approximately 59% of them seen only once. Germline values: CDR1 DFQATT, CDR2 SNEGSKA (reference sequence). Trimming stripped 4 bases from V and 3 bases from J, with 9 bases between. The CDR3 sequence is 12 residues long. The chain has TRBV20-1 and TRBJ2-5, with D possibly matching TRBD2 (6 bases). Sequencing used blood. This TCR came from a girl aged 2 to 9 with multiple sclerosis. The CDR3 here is CSAIGTEETQYF. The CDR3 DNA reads TGCAGTGCTATTGGGACTGAAGAGACCCAGTACTTC.